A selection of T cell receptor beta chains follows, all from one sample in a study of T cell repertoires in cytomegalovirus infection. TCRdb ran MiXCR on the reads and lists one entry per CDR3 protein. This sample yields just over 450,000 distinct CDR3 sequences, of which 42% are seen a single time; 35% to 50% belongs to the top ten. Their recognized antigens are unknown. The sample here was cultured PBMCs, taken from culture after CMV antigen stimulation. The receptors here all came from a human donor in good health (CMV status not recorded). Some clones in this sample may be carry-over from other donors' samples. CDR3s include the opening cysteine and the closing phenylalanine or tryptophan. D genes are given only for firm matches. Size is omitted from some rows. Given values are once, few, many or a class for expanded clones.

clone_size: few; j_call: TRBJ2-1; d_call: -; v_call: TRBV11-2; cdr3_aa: CASSFRAPFTQAYNEQFF; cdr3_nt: TGTGCCAGCAGCTTTCGTGCCCCTTTCACACAAGCCTACAATGAGCAGTTCTTC
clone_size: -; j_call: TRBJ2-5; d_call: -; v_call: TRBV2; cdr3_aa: CASSAGGGGEETQYF; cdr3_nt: TGTGCCAGCAGTGCCGGTGGGGGAGGAGAAGAGACCCAGTACTTC
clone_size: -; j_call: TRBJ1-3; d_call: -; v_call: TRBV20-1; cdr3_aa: CSARVLSGNTIYF; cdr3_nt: TGCAGTGCTAGAGTTCTATCCGGAAACACCATATATTTT
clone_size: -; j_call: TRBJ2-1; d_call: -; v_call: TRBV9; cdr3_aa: CASSVDVNEQFF; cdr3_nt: TGTGCCAGCAGCGTAGATGTCAATGAGCAGTTCTTC
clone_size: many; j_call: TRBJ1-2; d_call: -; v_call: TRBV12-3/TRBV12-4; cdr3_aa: CASSLSVGGAGYTF; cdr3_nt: TGTGCCAGCAGTTTATCAGTTGGAGGGGCCGGCTACACCTTC
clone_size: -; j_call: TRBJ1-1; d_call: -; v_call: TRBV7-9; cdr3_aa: CASSPPRIAEAFF; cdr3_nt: TGTGCCAGCAGCCCACCTCGTATCGCTGAAGCTTTCTTT
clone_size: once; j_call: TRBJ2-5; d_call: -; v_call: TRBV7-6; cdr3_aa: CALDQETQYF; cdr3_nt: TGTGCCCTAGACCAAGAGACCCAGTACTTC
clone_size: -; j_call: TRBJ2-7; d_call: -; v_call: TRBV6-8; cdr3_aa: CASSYSRVPGSEQYF; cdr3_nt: TGTGCCAGCAGTTACTCGAGGGTCCCGGGGTCCGAGCAGTACTTC
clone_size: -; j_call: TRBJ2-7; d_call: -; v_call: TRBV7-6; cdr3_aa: CASSSTVSYEQYF; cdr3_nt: TGTGCCAGCAGCTCTACGGTGTCTTACGAGCAGTACTTC
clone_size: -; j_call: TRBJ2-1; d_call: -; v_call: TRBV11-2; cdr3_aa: CASSLDGPSSYNEQFF; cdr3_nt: TGTGCCAGCAGCTTGGACGGGCCAAGCTCCTACAATGAGCAGTTCTTC
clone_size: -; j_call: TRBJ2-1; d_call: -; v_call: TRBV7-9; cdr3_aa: CASSSRRGDTYNEQFF; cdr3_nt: TGTGCCAGCAGCTCCCGAAGGGGGGATACCTACAATGAGCAGTTCTTC
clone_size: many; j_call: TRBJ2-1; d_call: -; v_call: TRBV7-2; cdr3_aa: CASSRLRESSYNEQFF; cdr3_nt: TGTGCCAGCAGTCGTTTACGGGAGAGCTCCTACAATGAGCAGTTCTTC
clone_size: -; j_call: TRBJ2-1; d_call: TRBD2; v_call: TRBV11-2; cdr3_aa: CASTLAGELNEQFF; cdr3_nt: TGTGCCAGCACCCTAGCGGGAGAGCTCAATGAGCAGTTCTTC
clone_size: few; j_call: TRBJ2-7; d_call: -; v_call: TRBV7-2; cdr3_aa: CASSLIAWGDSYEQYF; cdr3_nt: TGTGCCAGCAGCTTAATCGCCTGGGGGGACTCCTACGAGCAGTACTTC
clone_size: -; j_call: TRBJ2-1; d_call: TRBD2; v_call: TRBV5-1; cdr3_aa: CASSLRGGRNEQFF; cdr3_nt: TGCGCCAGCAGCTTACGGGGGGGGAGGAATGAGCAGTTCTTC
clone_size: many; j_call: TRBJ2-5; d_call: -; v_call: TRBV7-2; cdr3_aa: CASSRNYRGETQYF; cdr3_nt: TGTGCCAGCAGCAGGAATTACCGGGGGGAGACCCAGTACTTC
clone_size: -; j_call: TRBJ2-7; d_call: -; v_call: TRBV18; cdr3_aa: CASSPTDSYEQYF; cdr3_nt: TGTGCCAGCTCTCCAACGGACAGCTACGAGCAGTACTTC
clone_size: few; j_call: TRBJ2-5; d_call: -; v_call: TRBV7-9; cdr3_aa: CASSSLNLYF; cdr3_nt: TGTGCCAGCAGCTCCCTCAATCTGTACTTC
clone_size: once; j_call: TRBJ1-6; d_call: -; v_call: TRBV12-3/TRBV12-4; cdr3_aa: CASTRDGNSPLHF; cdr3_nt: TGTGCCAGCACCCGGGACGGCAATTCACCCCTCCACTTT
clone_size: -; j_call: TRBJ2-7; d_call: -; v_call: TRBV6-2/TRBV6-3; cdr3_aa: CASSYARTGGAYEQYF; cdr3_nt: TGTGCCAGCAGTTACGCACGAACCGGGGGAGCCTACGAGCAGTACTTC
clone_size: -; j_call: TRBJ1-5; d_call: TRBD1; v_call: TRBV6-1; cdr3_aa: CAARTGQLNQPQHF; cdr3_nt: TGTGCCGCAAGAACGGGACAGCTAAATCAGCCCCAGCATTTT
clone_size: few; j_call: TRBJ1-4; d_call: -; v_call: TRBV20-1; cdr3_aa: CSARDGAWEKLFF; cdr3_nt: TGCAGTGCAAGGGACGGGGCGTGGGAAAAACTGTTTTTT
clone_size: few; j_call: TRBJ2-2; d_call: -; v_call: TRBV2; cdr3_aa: CASRQGLNTGELFF; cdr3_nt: TGTGCCAGCAGACAGGGATTGAACACCGGGGAGCTGTTTTTT
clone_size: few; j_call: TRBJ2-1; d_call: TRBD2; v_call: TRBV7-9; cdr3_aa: CASSPPAAGRRYNEQFF; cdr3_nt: TGTGCCAGCAGCCCCCCAGCAGCGGGAAGACGTTACAATGAGCAGTTCTTC
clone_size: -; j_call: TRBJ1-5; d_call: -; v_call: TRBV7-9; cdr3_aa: CASSLAYFPVVNQPQHF; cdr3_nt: TGTGCCAGCAGCTTGGCCTACTTCCCTGTGGTCAATCAGCCCCAGCATTTT
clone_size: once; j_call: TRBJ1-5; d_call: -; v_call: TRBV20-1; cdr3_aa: CSARPRGGQPQHF; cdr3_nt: TGCAGTGCTAGACCTAGGGGGGGACAGCCCCAGCATTTT
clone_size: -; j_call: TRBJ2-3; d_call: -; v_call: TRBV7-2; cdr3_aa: CASRSGGAPDTQYF; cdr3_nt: TGTGCCAGCAGGAGTGGGGGGGCCCCAGATACGCAGTATTTT
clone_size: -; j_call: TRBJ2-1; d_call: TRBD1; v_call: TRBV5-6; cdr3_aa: CASSLPGTDDYNEQFF; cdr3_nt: TGTGCCAGCAGCTTGCCCGGGACAGACGACTACAATGAGCAGTTCTTC
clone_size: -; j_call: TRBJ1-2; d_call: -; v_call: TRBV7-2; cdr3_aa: CASSLGGGADGYTF; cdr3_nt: TGTGCCAGCAGCTTAGGGGGGGGCGCGGATGGCTACACCTTC
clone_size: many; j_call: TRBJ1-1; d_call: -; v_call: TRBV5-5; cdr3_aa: CASSLSWSGTVNTEAFF; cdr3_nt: TGTGCCAGCAGCTTGTCATGGTCCGGGACGGTGAACACTGAAGCTTTCTTT
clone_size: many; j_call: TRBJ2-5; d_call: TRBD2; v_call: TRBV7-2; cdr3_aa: CASSRPGGEETQYF; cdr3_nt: TGTGCCAGCAGCCGCCCCGGGGGGGAAGAGACCCAGTACTTC
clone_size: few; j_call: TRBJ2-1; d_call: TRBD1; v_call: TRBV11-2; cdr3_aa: CASSYSMGQTYNEQFF; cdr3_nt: TGTGCCAGCAGCTATAGCATGGGACAGACCTACAATGAGCAGTTCTTC
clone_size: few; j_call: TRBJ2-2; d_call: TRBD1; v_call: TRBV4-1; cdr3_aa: CASSPQGTENTGELFF; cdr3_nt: TGCGCCAGCAGCCCACAAGGGACAGAGAACACCGGGGAGCTGTTTTTT
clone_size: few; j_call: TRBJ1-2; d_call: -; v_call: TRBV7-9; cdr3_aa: CASRPPGTPWGYTF; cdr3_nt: TGTGCCAGCAGACCGCCCGGGACCCCGTGGGGCTACACCTTC
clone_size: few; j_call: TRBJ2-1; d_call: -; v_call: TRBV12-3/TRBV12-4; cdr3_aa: CASRPGATNNEQFF; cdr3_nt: TGTGCCAGCAGGCCCGGGGCTACCAACAATGAGCAGTTCTTC